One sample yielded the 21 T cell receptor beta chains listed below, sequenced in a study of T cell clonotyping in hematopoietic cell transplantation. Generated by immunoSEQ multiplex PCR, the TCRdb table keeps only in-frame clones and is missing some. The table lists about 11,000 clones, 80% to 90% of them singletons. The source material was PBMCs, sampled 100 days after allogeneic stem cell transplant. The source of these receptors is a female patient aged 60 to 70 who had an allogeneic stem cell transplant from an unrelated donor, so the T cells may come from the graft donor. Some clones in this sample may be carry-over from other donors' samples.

Here the CDR3 reads CASSQVGAYEQYF. The CDR3 DNA is TGTGCCAGCAGCCAAGTAGGGGCCTACGAGCAGTACTTC. V usage is TRBV14 and J usage is TRBJ2-7; the D gene is possibly TRBD1 (5 bases). This CDR3 contains 13 residues. Per germline, CDR1 SGHDN and CDR2 FVKESK. The V end was cut by 1 base, the J end by 2 bases, with 6 bases between.

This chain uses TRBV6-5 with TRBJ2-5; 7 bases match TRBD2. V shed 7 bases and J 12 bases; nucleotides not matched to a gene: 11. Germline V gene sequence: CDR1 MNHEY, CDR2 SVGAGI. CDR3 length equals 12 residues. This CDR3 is CASNTGGSQEYF. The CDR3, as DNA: TGTGCCAGCAACACCGGGGGGTCACAGGAGTACTTC.

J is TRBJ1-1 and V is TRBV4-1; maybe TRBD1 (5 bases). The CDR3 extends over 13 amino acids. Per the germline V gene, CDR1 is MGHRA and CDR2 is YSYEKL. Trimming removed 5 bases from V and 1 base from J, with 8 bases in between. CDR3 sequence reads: CASSFGTNTEAFF. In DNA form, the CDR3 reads TGCGCCAGCAGCTTTGGGACGAACACTGAAGCTTTCTTT.

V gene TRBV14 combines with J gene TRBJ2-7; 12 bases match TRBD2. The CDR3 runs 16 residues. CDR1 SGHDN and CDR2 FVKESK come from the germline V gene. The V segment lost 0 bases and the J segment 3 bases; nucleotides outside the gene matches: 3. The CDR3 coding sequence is TGTGCCAGCAGCCAAGATCAGGGACTAGCGGGCTACGAGCAGTACTTC. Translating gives CASSQDQGLAGYEQYF.

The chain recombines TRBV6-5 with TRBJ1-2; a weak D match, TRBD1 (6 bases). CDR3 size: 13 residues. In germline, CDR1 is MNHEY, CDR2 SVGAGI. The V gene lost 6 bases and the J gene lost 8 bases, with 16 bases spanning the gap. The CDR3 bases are TGTGCCAGCAGCCGTACAGGGACGAGGGGCTACACCTTC. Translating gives CASSRTGTRGYTF.

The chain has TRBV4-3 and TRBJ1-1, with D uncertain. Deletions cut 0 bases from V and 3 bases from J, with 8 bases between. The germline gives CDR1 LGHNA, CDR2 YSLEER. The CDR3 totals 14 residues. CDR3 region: CASSQDSWDTEAFF. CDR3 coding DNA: TGCGCCAGCAGCCAAGATTCTTGGGACACTGAAGCTTTCTTT.

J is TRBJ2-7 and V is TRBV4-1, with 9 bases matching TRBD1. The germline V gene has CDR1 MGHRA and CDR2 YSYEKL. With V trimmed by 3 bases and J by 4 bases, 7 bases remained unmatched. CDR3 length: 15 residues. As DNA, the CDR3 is TGCGCCAGCAGCCAGTGGACAGGGGACCTTTACGAGCAGTACTTC. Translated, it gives CASSQWTGDLYEQYF.

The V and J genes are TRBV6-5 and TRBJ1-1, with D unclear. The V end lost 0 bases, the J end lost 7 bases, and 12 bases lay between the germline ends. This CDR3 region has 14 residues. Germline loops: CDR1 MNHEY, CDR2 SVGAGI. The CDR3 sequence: CASSYSMGALEAFF. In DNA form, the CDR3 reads TGTGCCAGCAGTTACTCGATGGGAGCACTTGAAGCTTTCTTT.

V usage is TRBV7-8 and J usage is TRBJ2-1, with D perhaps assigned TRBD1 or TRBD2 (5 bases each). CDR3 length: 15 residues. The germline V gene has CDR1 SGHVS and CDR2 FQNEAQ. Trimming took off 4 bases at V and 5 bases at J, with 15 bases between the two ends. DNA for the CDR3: TGTGCCAGCAGCTCGGGACGGGGAATCCACAATGAGCAGTTCTTC. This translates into CASSSGRGIHNEQFF.

As DNA, the CDR3 is TGTGCCAGCAGTTTAGCGGGAGGGCTCAATGAGCAGTTCTTC. This codes for CASSLAGGLNEQFF. V gene TRBV27 combines with J gene TRBJ2-1; 9 bases align to TRBD2. V shed 2 bases and J 6 bases; nucleotides not matched to a gene: 2. Germline-derived CDR1 and CDR2 are MNHEY and SMNVEV (reference sequence). The CDR3 has 14 residues.

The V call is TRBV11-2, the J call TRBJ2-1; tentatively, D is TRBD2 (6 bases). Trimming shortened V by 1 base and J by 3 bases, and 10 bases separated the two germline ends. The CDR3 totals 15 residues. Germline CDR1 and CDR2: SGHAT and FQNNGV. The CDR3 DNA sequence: TGTGCCAGCAGCTTAGGGGGGGACTTCTACAATGAGCAGTTCTTC. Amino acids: CASSLGGDFYNEQFF.

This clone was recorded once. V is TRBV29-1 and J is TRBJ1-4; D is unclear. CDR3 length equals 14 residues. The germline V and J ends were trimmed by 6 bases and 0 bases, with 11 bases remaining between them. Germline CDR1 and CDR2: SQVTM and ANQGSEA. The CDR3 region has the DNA TGCAGCGTCCGACCTGGGACAACTAATGAAAAACTGTTTTTT. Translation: CSVRPGTTNEKLFF.

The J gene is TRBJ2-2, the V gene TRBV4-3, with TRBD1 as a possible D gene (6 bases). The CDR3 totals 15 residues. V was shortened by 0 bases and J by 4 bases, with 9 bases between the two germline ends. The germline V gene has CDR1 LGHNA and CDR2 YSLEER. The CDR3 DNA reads TGCGCCAGCAGCCAAGATAGAGGGGGCACCGGGGAGCTGTTTTTT. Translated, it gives CASSQDRGGTGELFF.

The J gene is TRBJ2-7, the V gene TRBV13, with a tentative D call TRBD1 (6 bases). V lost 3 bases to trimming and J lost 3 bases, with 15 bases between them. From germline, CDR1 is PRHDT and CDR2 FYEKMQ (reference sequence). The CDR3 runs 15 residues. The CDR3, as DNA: TGTGCCAGCAGCTTCCTTGGGGGCGGAAGCTACGAGCAGTACTTC. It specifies CASSFLGGGSYEQYF.

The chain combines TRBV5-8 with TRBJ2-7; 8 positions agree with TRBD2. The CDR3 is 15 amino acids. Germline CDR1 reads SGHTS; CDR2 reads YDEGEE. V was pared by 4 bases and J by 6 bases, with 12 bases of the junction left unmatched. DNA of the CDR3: TGTGCCAGCAGCCCGGCGGGACTAGTGGGCTCCGAGCAGTACTTC. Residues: CASSPAGLVGSEQYF.

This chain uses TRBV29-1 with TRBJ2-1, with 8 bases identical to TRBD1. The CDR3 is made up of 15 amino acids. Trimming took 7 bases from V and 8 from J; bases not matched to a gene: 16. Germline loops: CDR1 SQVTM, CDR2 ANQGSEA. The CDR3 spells CSGRRGQANGDEQFF. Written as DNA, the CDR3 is TGCAGCGGCCGACGGGGACAGGCCAATGGGGATGAGCAGTTCTTC.

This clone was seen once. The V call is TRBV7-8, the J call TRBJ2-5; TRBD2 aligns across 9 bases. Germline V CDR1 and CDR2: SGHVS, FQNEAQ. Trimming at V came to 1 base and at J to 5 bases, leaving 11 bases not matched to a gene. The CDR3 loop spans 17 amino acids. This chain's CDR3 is CASSLVVAGAPGETQYF. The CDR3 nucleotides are TGTGCCAGCAGCTTAGTGGTAGCGGGGGCCCCTGGGGAGACCCAGTACTTC.

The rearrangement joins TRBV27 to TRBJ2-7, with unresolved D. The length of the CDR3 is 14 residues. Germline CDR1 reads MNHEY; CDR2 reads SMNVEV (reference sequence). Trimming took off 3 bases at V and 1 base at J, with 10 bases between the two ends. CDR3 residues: CASSFRQSSYEQYF. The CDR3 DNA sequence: TGTGCCAGCAGTTTCCGGCAGTCGTCCTACGAGCAGTACTTC.

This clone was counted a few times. The CDR3 nucleotides read TGTGCCAGCAGCTTCGGACTTACAGATACGCAGTATTTT. This sequence encodes CASSFGLTDTQYF. The chain joins TRBV7-3 to TRBJ2-3; tentatively, D is TRBD2 (5 bases). V was clipped by 3 bases and J by 3 bases, with 7 bases between them. Per germline, CDR1 SGHTA and CDR2 FQGTGA. This CDR3 has 13 amino acids.

Here the CDR3 DNA reads TGTGCCAGCAGTGAAGGGGGAACGGGAACTGAAGCTTTCTTT. This encodes CASSEGGTGTEAFF. The rearrangement links TRBV6-1 to TRBJ1-1; no definite D call. V dropped 1 base and J dropped 5 bases, with 11 bases sitting between them. The CDR3 covers 14 residues. Germline V lookup: CDR1 MNHNS, CDR2 SASEGT.

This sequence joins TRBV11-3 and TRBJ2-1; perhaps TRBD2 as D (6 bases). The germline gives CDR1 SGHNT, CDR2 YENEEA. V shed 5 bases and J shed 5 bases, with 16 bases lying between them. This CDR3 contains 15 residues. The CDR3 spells CASSGGVWRDNEQFF. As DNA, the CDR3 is TGTGCCAGCAGCGGCGGGGTGTGGCGGGACAATGAGCAGTTCTTC.